The sequence of this T cell receptor (beta chain) was determined in a study of blood T cell repertoires in COVID-19. The CDR3 runs to 17 residues. With 2 bases clipped from V and 9 bases from J, the junction kept 12 bases outside the gene matches. CDR1 is SGHDN and CDR2 is FVKESK in the germline V gene. Assay used: immunoSEQ multiplex PCR; TCRdb lists only in-frame clones, some missing. The sample records fewer than 200,000 clones, about 84% being singletons. Source material: PBMCs or T cells enriched from blood (not recorded which). The sequence was collected from a man aged 50 to 59 who had recovered from COVID-19. The rearrangement uses TRBV14 and TRBJ1-6; 8 nucleotides align to TRBD1. CDR3 amino acids: CASSQRAGGFLGSPLHF. The CDR3 DNA follows: TGTGCCAGCAGCCAAAGGGCAGGGGGCTTTTTGGGTTCACCCCTCCACTTT.